This note documents a single T cell receptor (beta chain) sequence. This sample is part of a study of T cell clones after liver transplantation. V dropped 4 bases and J dropped 1 base, with 15 bases sitting between them. CDR3 length: 15 residues. The germline V gene has CDR1 SGHKS and CDR2 YYEKEE (reference sequence). TCRdb's table, derived via immunoSEQ multiplex PCR, lists solely in-frame clones and lacks some. Of tens of thousands of clones in the sample, under 90% were seen once. The chain couples TRBV5-5 to TRBJ2-7; D might be TRBD2 (5 bases). This specimen was CD4+ T cells from blood, taken 12 months after liver transplant. The clonotype comes from a human patient who received a liver transplant. Some of the T cells might come from the graft donor. The CDR3 region has the DNA TGTGCCAGCAGCCCCGGGATCGGGGTTTCCTACGAGCAGTACTTC. As protein: CASSPGIGVSYEQYF.